This T cell receptor beta chain appears in the sequencing data of a study of shared clonotypes between healthy human individuals. Measured with immunoSEQ multiplex PCR; TCRdb has only the in-frame clones, and not every one. The sample contains over a million clones, around 95% of which appear only once. CDR1 MNHEY and CDR2 SVGAGI come from the germline V gene. This CDR3 spans 13 amino acids. V was trimmed by 8 bases and J by 6 bases, leaving 14 bases between them. The sample taken for sequencing was naive CD4+ T cells sorted from blood. As for subset: CD45RA+ positively selected. This chain joins TRBV6-5 and TRBJ2-1; D might be TRBD2 (5 bases). The receptor was derived from a man between 25 and 39 years old in good health. The CDR3, as DNA: TGTGCCAGCTACCGGGCAAGCGGCAATGAGCAGTTCTTC. This sequence encodes CASYRASGNEQFF.